This TCR beta chain was sequenced for a study of T cell responses to AZD1222 COVID-19 vaccine. Germline V gives CDR1 SGHRS, CDR2 YFSETQ. Trimming stripped 2 bases from V and 8 bases from J, with 14 bases between. The CDR3 consists of 15 residues. Repertoires were generated with immunoSEQ multiplex PCR, while TCRdb's copy carries only in-frame clones and drops some. The profile shows some 170,000 clones, approximately 90% of them singletons. This clone was seen only a few times. The sample was peripheral blood, taken 28 days after the second dose of the MenACWY control vaccine. The receptor's source is an adult who received the MenACWY meningococcal vaccine as a control. The rearrangement joins TRBV5-1 to TRBJ1-6, with D perhaps matching TRBD1 (5 bases). DNA of the CDR3: TGCGCCAGCAGCTTATCTCAGGGTGGTGATTCACCCCTCCACTTT. Protein product: CASSLSQGGDSPLHF.